Listed below are T cell receptor beta chains from one sample, sequenced in a study of OX40 agonist ivuxolimab in advanced cancers. Libraries were prepared by immunoSEQ multiplex PCR; TCRdb keeps only in-frame clonotypes and omits some of them. Of about 31,000 clones listed, more than 75% are singletons. The material sequenced was CD4+ or CD8+ T cells sorted from blood, taken in a trial of the OX40 agonist ivuxolimab. The receptor set was obtained from an adult with an advanced solid tumor such as melanoma, head and neck, liver or kidney cancer. CDR3s include the opening cysteine and the closing phenylalanine or tryptophan. A D gene is named only where the DNA matches it firmly. Clone sizes are given selectively: once, few, many, or a class where the clone is expanded.

d_call: TRBD1; j_call: TRBJ2-7; v_call: TRBV7-2; clone_size: -; cdr3_length: 14; cdr3_nt: TGTGCCAGCAGCCGTCCGGGACAGGCCTACGAGCAGTACTTC; cdr3_aa: CASSRPGQAYEQYF
d_call: -; j_call: TRBJ1-2; v_call: TRBV2; clone_size: -; cdr3_length: 14; cdr3_nt: TGTGCCAGCAGTGAACTTCGGGGCGTCTATGGCTACACCTTC; cdr3_aa: CASSELRGVYGYTF
d_call: TRBD1; j_call: TRBJ2-7; v_call: TRBV6-1; clone_size: few; cdr3_length: 13; cdr3_nt: TGTGCCAGCCAAGGACAGGGCCGATACGAGCAGTACTTC; cdr3_aa: CASQGQGRYEQYF
d_call: -; j_call: TRBJ1-2; v_call: TRBV18; clone_size: -; cdr3_length: 14; cdr3_nt: TGTGCCAGCTCACCACCCGGGGCAAACTATGGCTACACCTTC; cdr3_aa: CASSPPGANYGYTF
d_call: -; j_call: TRBJ1-2; v_call: TRBV18; clone_size: once; cdr3_length: 12; cdr3_nt: TGTGCCAGCTCACCCCGCGGAGGGGGCTACACCTTC; cdr3_aa: CASSPRGGGYTF
d_call: -; j_call: TRBJ1-1; v_call: TRBV6-1; clone_size: -; cdr3_length: 14; cdr3_nt: TGTGCCAGCAGTAAGCTACAGGGGAACACTGAAGCTTTCTTT; cdr3_aa: CASSKLQGNTEAFF
d_call: -; j_call: TRBJ1-5; v_call: TRBV19; clone_size: -; cdr3_length: 15; cdr3_nt: TGTGCCAGTAGTTTGACAGGCGATAGCAATCAGCCCCAGCATTTT; cdr3_aa: CASSLTGDSNQPQHF
d_call: -; j_call: TRBJ1-2; v_call: TRBV6-1; clone_size: -; cdr3_length: 15; cdr3_nt: TGTGCCAGCAGTGTTCGGGACACCTACCGTGGCGGCTACACCTTC; cdr3_aa: CASSVRDTYRGGYTF
d_call: -; j_call: TRBJ2-7; v_call: TRBV5-8; clone_size: -; cdr3_length: 16; cdr3_nt: TGTGCCAGCAGCTTGGGAGGGGGGAGTGGAGTATACGAGCAGTACTTC; cdr3_aa: CASSLGGGSGVYEQYF
d_call: -; j_call: TRBJ2-3; v_call: TRBV21-1; clone_size: -; cdr3_length: 18; cdr3_nt: TGTGCCAGCAGCAAAGAGGAGGCTAGCGGGGACAACACAGATACGCAGTATTTT; cdr3_aa: CASSKEEASGDNTDTQYF
d_call: -; j_call: TRBJ1-2; v_call: TRBV6-1; clone_size: -; cdr3_length: 14; cdr3_nt: TGTGCCAGCAGCCGGACAGTAACGGACTATGGCTACACCTTC; cdr3_aa: CASSRTVTDYGYTF
d_call: TRBD2; j_call: TRBJ2-7; v_call: TRBV7-9; clone_size: medium-sized; cdr3_length: 13; cdr3_nt: TGTGCCAGCAGCCCCGGGACTATCTACGAGCAGTACTTC; cdr3_aa: CASSPGTIYEQYF
d_call: -; j_call: TRBJ1-4; v_call: TRBV19; clone_size: -; cdr3_length: 16; cdr3_nt: TGTGCCAGTAGTATCCTCCGAGGGGCAACTAATGAAAAACTGTTTTTT; cdr3_aa: CASSILRGATNEKLFF
d_call: TRBD1; j_call: TRBJ1-5; v_call: TRBV6-5; clone_size: -; cdr3_length: 13; cdr3_nt: TGTGCCAGCAGCACGGACAGGGAACAGCCCCAGCATTTT; cdr3_aa: CASSTDREQPQHF
d_call: -; j_call: TRBJ1-4; v_call: TRBV4-2; clone_size: -; cdr3_length: 15; cdr3_nt: TGTGCCAGCAGCCAAGATGGACGGTCAAATGAAAAACTGTTTTTT; cdr3_aa: CASSQDGRSNEKLFF
d_call: -; j_call: TRBJ2-5; v_call: TRBV6-5; clone_size: -; cdr3_length: 13; cdr3_nt: TGTGCCAGCAGTTTCTCAGGGCAAGAGACCCAGTACTTC; cdr3_aa: CASSFSGQETQYF
d_call: -; j_call: TRBJ2-5; v_call: TRBV11-3; clone_size: -; cdr3_length: 13; cdr3_nt: TGTGCCAGCAGCTTCAGCTCCCTGGAGACCCAGTACTTC; cdr3_aa: CASSFSSLETQYF
d_call: TRBD1; j_call: TRBJ2-1; v_call: TRBV11-2; clone_size: -; cdr3_length: 16; cdr3_nt: TGTGCCAGCAGCTTAGAAAGGTCAGGGGGTCGGGGTGAGCAGTTCTTC; cdr3_aa: CASSLERSGGRGEQFF
d_call: TRBD1; j_call: TRBJ1-2; v_call: TRBV5-8; clone_size: once; cdr3_length: 14; cdr3_nt: TGTGCCAGCAGCTCAACGGGACAGGGATATGGCTACACCTTC; cdr3_aa: CASSSTGQGYGYTF
d_call: -; j_call: TRBJ2-7; v_call: TRBV5-4; clone_size: -; cdr3_length: 13; cdr3_nt: TGTGCCAGCAGCTTAGGACAGAACTACGAGCAGTACTTC; cdr3_aa: CASSLGQNYEQYF
d_call: TRBD1; j_call: TRBJ1-5; v_call: TRBV2; clone_size: -; cdr3_length: 15; cdr3_nt: TGTGCCAGCAGTGGGGGACAGGGATCCGTAAAGCCCCAGCATTTT; cdr3_aa: CASSGGQGSVKPQHF
d_call: -; j_call: TRBJ1-4; v_call: TRBV28; clone_size: -; cdr3_length: 13; cdr3_nt: TGTGCCAGCAGTTTATACGGGGACGAAAAACTGTTTTTT; cdr3_aa: CASSLYGDEKLFF
d_call: -; j_call: TRBJ2-7; v_call: TRBV12-2; clone_size: -; cdr3_length: 16; cdr3_nt: TGTGCAAGTCGGGGACTAGCGGAGGAGTGGGACTACGAGCAGTACTTC; cdr3_aa: CASRGLAEEWDYEQYF
d_call: TRBD1; j_call: TRBJ2-2; v_call: TRBV7-9; clone_size: -; cdr3_length: 16; cdr3_nt: TGTGCCAGCAGCTTTACAGGGGTTACGAACACCGGGGAGCTGTTTTTT; cdr3_aa: CASSFTGVTNTGELFF
d_call: -; j_call: TRBJ2-5; v_call: TRBV21-1; clone_size: -; cdr3_length: 17; cdr3_nt: TGTGCCAGCAGGAAACTCCGGGACAGGGGAATGGGAGAGACCCAGTACTTC; cdr3_aa: CASRKLRDRGMGETQYF
d_call: -; j_call: TRBJ1-2; v_call: TRBV5-1; clone_size: -; cdr3_length: 13; cdr3_nt: TGCGCCAGCAGCCGGGACCCATTCTATGGCTACACCTTC; cdr3_aa: CASSRDPFYGYTF
d_call: -; j_call: TRBJ2-7; v_call: TRBV7-6; clone_size: -; cdr3_length: 12; cdr3_nt: TGTGCCAGCAGCTTAGACCCATACGAGCAGTACTTC; cdr3_aa: CASSLDPYEQYF
d_call: -; j_call: TRBJ1-1; v_call: TRBV6-6; clone_size: few; cdr3_length: 10; cdr3_nt: TGTGCCAGCCGCGGCCGGGAAGCTTTCTTT; cdr3_aa: CASRGREAFF
d_call: TRBD1; j_call: TRBJ2-3; v_call: TRBV6-5; clone_size: -; cdr3_length: 16; cdr3_nt: TGTGCCAGCAGTTATTCCGAAGGGGGCCCCACAGATACGCAGTATTTT; cdr3_aa: CASSYSEGGPTDTQYF
d_call: TRBD1; j_call: TRBJ2-6; v_call: TRBV6-4; clone_size: -; cdr3_length: 15; cdr3_nt: TGTGCCAGCAGTGCTGACAGGGCTGGGGCCAACGTCCTGACTTTC; cdr3_aa: CASSADRAGANVLTF
d_call: -; j_call: TRBJ2-7; v_call: TRBV6-6; clone_size: -; cdr3_length: 13; cdr3_nt: TGTGCCAGCAATACAGGACAGAGCTACGAGCAGTACTTC; cdr3_aa: CASNTGQSYEQYF
d_call: TRBD1; j_call: TRBJ1-1; v_call: TRBV5-5; clone_size: few; cdr3_length: 14; cdr3_nt: TGTGCCAGCAGCCGACAGGGCATGAACACTGAAGCTTTCTTT; cdr3_aa: CASSRQGMNTEAFF
d_call: -; j_call: TRBJ1-4; v_call: TRBV6-4; clone_size: -; cdr3_length: 15; cdr3_nt: TGTGCCAGCAGTGAGATAGCGTTCGACGGGGGAAAACTGTTTTTT; cdr3_aa: CASSEIAFDGGKLFF
d_call: -; j_call: TRBJ2-3; v_call: TRBV15; clone_size: -; cdr3_length: 14; cdr3_nt: TGTGCCACCAGCAGGGGCGGCTACACAGATACGCAGTATTTT; cdr3_aa: CATSRGGYTDTQYF
d_call: -; j_call: TRBJ1-2; v_call: TRBV20-1; clone_size: -; cdr3_length: 11; cdr3_nt: TGCACCGCTCGGGGAGACTATGGCTACACCTTC; cdr3_aa: CTARGDYGYTF
d_call: -; j_call: TRBJ2-6; v_call: TRBV10-3; clone_size: -; cdr3_length: 16; cdr3_nt: TGTGCCATCAGTGAGTCGCCGATCTCTGGGGCCAACGTCCTGACTTTC; cdr3_aa: CAISESPISGANVLTF
d_call: TRBD2; j_call: TRBJ2-1; v_call: TRBV11-2; clone_size: once; cdr3_length: 14; cdr3_nt: TGTGCCAGCAGCTTGGGACTAGCGGGATGGGAGCAGTTCTTC; cdr3_aa: CASSLGLAGWEQFF
d_call: TRBD2; j_call: TRBJ2-3; v_call: TRBV5-1; clone_size: -; cdr3_length: 15; cdr3_nt: TGCGCCAGCAGCCCAGGACTAGCGGCACGAGATACGCAGTATTTT; cdr3_aa: CASSPGLAARDTQYF
d_call: TRBD2; j_call: TRBJ2-3; v_call: TRBV7-9; clone_size: -; cdr3_length: 17; cdr3_nt: TGTGCCCCTTCGGGGCTAGCGGGACTCCTCAGGGCAGATACGCAGTATTTT; cdr3_aa: CAPSGLAGLLRADTQYF
d_call: TRBD2; j_call: TRBJ2-3; v_call: TRBV10-1; clone_size: -; cdr3_length: 18; cdr3_nt: TGCGCCAGCAGTGAGTCCGGTCGGCCTAGCGGAAGCACAGATACGCAGTATTTT; cdr3_aa: CASSESGRPSGSTDTQYF
d_call: -; j_call: TRBJ1-4; v_call: TRBV7-2; clone_size: -; cdr3_length: 14; cdr3_nt: TGTGCCAGCAGCTTAGAACAGACTCATGAAAAACTGTTTTTT; cdr3_aa: CASSLEQTHEKLFF